The source of this TCR beta chain is a study of T cells after yellow fever vaccination. Study results and caveats: By day 5 rather than day 15, the secondary response had peaked, though it was weaker.

Germline V CDR1 and CDR2: SSHAT, FNYEAQ (reference sequence). The CDR3 has 13 amino acids. There are a few counts of this clonotype. The target antigen is unknown. One end of the junction does not line up with germline, which may come from a read error. A universal primer site and UMIs were added as TCR cDNA was made by 5'RACE template switching. TCRdb recomputed calls from the 5' RACE reads with MiXCR, one row per CDR3 protein. The repertoire holds approximately 580,000 distinct CDR3 sequences, roughly a sixth seen once, with roughly 17% in the top ten. The sequence came from a man aged 18 to 30 who received the YFV17D yellow fever vaccine. The sequencing used PBMCs, collected about 5 days after the first yellow fever vaccination. The chain links TRBV7-7 to TRBJ2-1, with TRBD1 as a possible D gene (6 bases). The CDR3: CASSLQQGDEQFF. The CDR3 DNA is TGTGCTAGCAGCTTACAACAGGGTGATGAGCAGTTCTTC.